Listed below are T cell receptor beta chains from one sample, sequenced in a study of blood T cell repertoires in COVID-19. Assay used: immunoSEQ multiplex PCR; TCRdb lists only in-frame clones, some missing. The sample contains about 170,000 clones, around 90% of which appear only once. The sample comprised peripheral blood. These receptors originate from a man in his late teens or twenties with COVID-19, enrolled during active disease. Each CDR3 is given with its conserved first and last residue. A D gene is named only where the DNA matches it firmly. Clone size, where shown, is once, few, many, or a class for clones that have expanded.

TRBV4-3	TRBD1	NA	15	TRBJ2-1	TGCGCCAGCAGCCAGGCAGGGGGCCCCCACAATGAGCAGTTCTTC	CASSQAGGPHNEQFF
TRBV6-5	TRBD2	NA	16	TRBJ2-3	TGTGCCAGCAGTTACTCCCAGCGGGGCACACGAAATACGCAGTATTTT	CASSYSQRGTRNTQYF
TRBV7-9	NA	NA	13	TRBJ1-6	TGTGCCAGCAGCTTGGAGAATAATTCACCCCTCCACTTT	CASSLENNSPLHF
TRBV9	NA	NA	14	TRBJ2-7	TGTGCCAGCAGCCCTAATCCCTCCGCCTACGAGCAGTACTTC	CASSPNPSAYEQYF
TRBV7-9	TRBD2	NA	19	TRBJ2-1	TGTGCCAGCAGCTTAGGGGACGGTCTAGCGGGAGGCCTCTACAATGAGCAGTTCTTC	CASSLGDGLAGGLYNEQFF
TRBV3-1/TRBV3-2	NA	NA	14	TRBJ1-2	TGTGCCAGCAGCCTCCAGGGCCTACGCCAGGGCTACACCTTC	CASSLQGLRQGYTF
TRBV20-1	NA	NA	11	TRBJ1-3	TGCAGTGCCAGGCGTGGGAACACCATATATTTT	CSARRGNTIYF
TRBV28	NA	NA	15	TRBJ1-3	TGTGCCAGCTGTAGGGACAAGAGCTCTGGAAACACCATATATTTT	CASCRDKSSGNTIYF
TRBV4-1	NA	NA	17	TRBJ1-1	TGCGCCAGCAGCCAAGAAAAGAGAGGAGGTCGTCGGACTGAAGCTTTCTTT	CASSQEKRGGRRTEAFF
TRBV20-1	NA	NA	11	TRBJ2-7	TGCAGTGCTACCACAGGCTCCGAGCAGTACTTC	CSATTGSEQYF
TRBV28	TRBD2	NA	16	TRBJ2-1	TGTGCCAGCAGTCCGACTAGCGGGTTACCTTACAATGAGCAGTTCTTC	CASSPTSGLPYNEQFF
TRBV24-1	NA	NA	15	TRBJ2-7	TGTGCCACCAGTGATCCTGACAGTGGATCCGACGAGCAGTACTTC	CATSDPDSGSDEQYF
TRBV19	NA	NA	14	TRBJ2-1	TGTGCCAGTAGTATCTCGACAGAAAACAATGAGCAGTTCTTC	CASSISTENNEQFF
TRBV6-5	NA	NA	13	TRBJ2-1	TGTGCCAGCAGTTACGATAGGGGTCATGAGCAGTTCTTC	CASSYDRGHEQFF
TRBV25-1	NA	NA	11	TRBJ2-7	TGTGCCAGCAGTGAATACGACGAGCAGTACTTC	CASSEYDEQYF
TRBV28	TRBD1	NA	15	TRBJ2-7	TGTGCCAGCAGTGGACAGGGGGTGAACTCCTACGAGCAGTACTTC	CASSGQGVNSYEQYF
TRBV7-2	TRBD2	NA	16	TRBJ2-1	TGTGCCAGCAGCTTTCGGACTAGCGTTAACAACAATGAGCAGTTCTTC	CASSFRTSVNNNEQFF
TRBV19	NA	NA	15	TRBJ2-7	TGTGCCAGTAGCGGGCAGGGAAGGGGTTCCTACGAGCAGTACTTC	CASSGQGRGSYEQYF
TRBV7-2	NA	NA	14	TRBJ2-5	TGTGCCAGCAACATAGGGGGGGGCCGGGAGACCCAGTACTTC	CASNIGGGRETQYF
TRBV18	NA	NA	16	TRBJ2-1	TGTGCCAGCTCACCACCAGACAGCTCTTTCTACAATGAGCAGTTCTTC	CASSPPDSSFYNEQFF
TRBV3-1/TRBV3-2	TRBD1	NA	16	TRBJ1-1	TGTGCCAGCAGCCAAGGAGAAAGGGGGCGAATCACTGAAGCTTTCTTT	CASSQGERGRITEAFF
TRBV10-1	TRBD1	NA	17	TRBJ1-1	TGCGCCAGCAGTGGTAGGGACAGGGAAAAAAGGAACACTGAAGCTTTCTTT	CASSGRDREKRNTEAFF
TRBV5-1	NA	NA	15	TRBJ2-7	TGCGCCAGCAGCTTCGACAGGTTGCCGGCCTACGAGCAGTACTTC	CASSFDRLPAYEQYF
TRBV3-1/TRBV3-2	NA	few	13	TRBJ1-4	TGTGCCAGCAGCCAAGGTTACGGTGAAAAACTGTTTTTT	CASSQGYGEKLFF
TRBV13	NA	NA	12	TRBJ2-1	TGTGCCAGCAGCTCCCTAGACGGGGAGCAGTTCTTC	CASSSLDGEQFF
TRBV19	NA	NA	13	TRBJ1-5	TGTGCCAGTCGGAACAGGGGCAATCAGCCCCAGCATTTT	CASRNRGNQPQHF
TRBV2	TRBD2	few	14	TRBJ2-7	TGTGCCAGCAAAGGACTAGCGGGAGTACTCGAGCAGTACTTC	CASKGLAGVLEQYF
TRBV30	NA	once	13	TRBJ1-5	TGTGCCTGGAGTTTCTCGGGTGATCAGCCCCAGCATTTT	CAWSFSGDQPQHF
TRBV14	NA	NA	16	TRBJ1-1	TGTGCCAGCAGCCAAGATGAGGCAGGGGTCATCGCTGAAGCTTTCTTT	CASSQDEAGVIAEAFF
TRBV28	NA	NA	14	TRBJ1-2	TGTGCCAGCAGTTTGGGGGGGCGTAGCTATGGCTACACCTTC	CASSLGGRSYGYTF
TRBV7-9	TRBD1	NA	13	TRBJ1-1	TGTGCCAGCAGCCCGACAGGGCCCACTGAAGCTTTCTTT	CASSPTGPTEAFF
TRBV28	TRBD1	NA	16	TRBJ2-1	TGTGCCAGCAGTCCCCCGGGACAGGGGGTCCACAATGAGCAGTTCTTC	CASSPPGQGVHNEQFF
TRBV5-5	NA	NA	15	TRBJ2-3	TGTGCCAGCAGCTTCCTTTCCCGAGGCACAGATACGCAGTATTTT	CASSFLSRGTDTQYF
TRBV27	NA	NA	11	TRBJ1-2	TGTGCCAGCAGTGGCGGGACTGGCTACACCTTC	CASSGGTGYTF
TRBV28	NA	NA	14	TRBJ1-4	TGTGCCAGCGTAGCGGGGGGGGGCGGTGAAAAACTGCTTTTT	CASVAGGGGEKLLF
TRBV3-1/TRBV3-2	TRBD2	NA	14	TRBJ2-1	TGTGCCAGCAGCCAAGAGGCCTCTAGCGGGAGCCCGTTCTTC	CASSQEASSGSPFF
TRBV7-8	NA	NA	13	TRBJ1-1	TGTGCCAGCAGCTTATTCGGGGATGGTGAAGCTTTCTTT	CASSLFGDGEAFF
TRBV2	NA	NA	15	TRBJ2-7	TGTGCCGGAGGCCGACTTTCAGGTTTGGTCTACGAGCAGTACTTC	CAGGRLSGLVYEQYF
TRBV7-8	NA	NA	14	TRBJ1-5	TGTGCCAGCAGCTTCTCGGGAAGCAATCAGCCCCAGCATTTT	CASSFSGSNQPQHF
TRBV27	TRBD2	NA	13	TRBJ2-7	TGTGCCAGCAGGAAAGCGGGGACTTACGAGCAGTACTTC	CASRKAGTYEQYF
TRBV28	TRBD1	few	16	TRBJ1-6	TGTGCCAGCAGTTGGGGGACAGGGGCTAGCAATTCACCCCTCCACTTT	CASSWGTGASNSPLHF
TRBV6-2/TRBV6-3	TRBD1	NA	15	TRBJ1-6	TGTGCCAGCAGTCCGGGACAGGGGTTTAATTCACCCCTCCACTTT	CASSPGQGFNSPLHF
TRBV24-1	NA	NA	14	TRBJ2-1	TGTGCCACCAGTGATTTAGGTCAGCAGCGGGAGCAGTTCTTC	CATSDLGQQREQFF
TRBV28	NA	NA	13	TRBJ1-2	TGTGCCAGCAGTCGGGGGGCGACCTATGGCTACACCTTC	CASSRGATYGYTF
TRBV5-5	NA	NA	14	TRBJ1-5	TGTGCCAGCAGCTTGGAGGCAGGGCGCCAGCCCCAGCATTTT	CASSLEAGRQPQHF
TRBV7-8	TRBD1	NA	14	TRBJ1-2	TGTGCCAGCAGCGCCCAGGGGGCTGGGTATGGCTACACCTTC	CASSAQGAGYGYTF
TRBV5-6	NA	NA	13	TRBJ2-1	TGTGCCAGCAGCTTAGGGGGATACAATGAGCAGTTCTTC	CASSLGGYNEQFF
TRBV29-1	NA	NA	13	TRBJ1-4	TGCAGCGTTCCTGACAGAACTAATGAAAAACTGCTTTTT	CSVPDRTNEKLLF
TRBV7-2	TRBD1	NA	15	TRBJ2-1	TGTGCCAGCAGCTTAGTCGCAGGGGGCTACAATGAGCAGTTCTTC	CASSLVAGGYNEQFF
TRBV13	NA	NA	14	TRBJ2-2	TGTGCCAGCAGCTTGGGACAGAACACCGGGGAGCTGTTTTTT	CASSLGQNTGELFF
TRBV6-1	NA	NA	14	TRBJ2-2	TGTGCCAGCAGTGAACTTAAGGGGGCCGGGGAGCTGTTTTTT	CASSELKGAGELFF
TRBV6-2/TRBV6-3	TRBD1	NA	15	TRBJ2-1	TGTGCCAGCAGTGGGACAGGGGGCTCATACAATGAGCAGTTCTTC	CASSGTGGSYNEQFF
TRBV19	NA	NA	15	TRBJ1-2	TGTGCCAGTAGTACTGAGTCAACAGGGAGCTATGGCTACACCTTC	CASSTESTGSYGYTF
TRBV3-1/TRBV3-2	TRBD1	once	15	TRBJ1-2	TGTGCCAGCAGTGTAATACCCGGGACAGGGGCACTCTACACCTTC	CASSVIPGTGALYTF
TRBV6-5	NA	NA	14	TRBJ2-7	TGTGCCAGCAGTAACCCGGGACAAACCTACGAGCAGTACTTC	CASSNPGQTYEQYF
TRBV19	TRBD1	NA	13	TRBJ1-1	TGTGCCAGTTGGACAGGGGGACTCACTGAAGCTTTCTTT	CASWTGGLTEAFF
TRBV19	TRBD1	NA	16	TRBJ2-1	TGTGCCAGTAGTATATCGGGACAGGGGATTTACAATGAGCAGTTCTTC	CASSISGQGIYNEQFF